This section outlines one TCR beta chain sequence together with its context. The antigen is unknown. TRB cDNA libraries were made by UMI-labeled 5' RACE. TCRdb re-called the 5' RACE reads; every CDR3 protein appears as one record, without DNA. In all, the sample yields about 89,000 distinct CDR3 sequences. This entry is derived from a study of CXCR3-negative and CXCR3-positive naive CD8 T cells. This CDR3 is 15 amino acids long. Findings and limits, study-wide: CXCR3-negative naive cells had less hydrophobic TRB CDR3s than did CXCR3-positive naive cells.

The source material was naive CXCR3+ CD8+ T cells from blood. Subset of the sample: CD45RO-CCR7+CD27+CD95- naive CD8+ T cells expressing CXCR3 (TNR3+). The gene calls are TRBV12-3 or TRBV12-4 and TRBJ2-7; TCRdb outputs TRBD2, but without DNA this stays unchecked. This receptor was obtained from a human donor in good health. Some clones in this sample may be carry-over from other donors' samples. The CDR3 is CASSLPGLVGYEQYF.